The present T cell receptor beta chain was sequenced within a study of tumor-infiltrating lymphocytes in primary liver carcinoma. The overall study: Between roughly 4 and 11 cm across, the tumors were all of stage T1-T3 N0M0. Regardless of tissue type, samples showed similar yields of roughly 3.5 to 7.5 million productive TCRbeta reads.

Total RNA (around 500 ng) served as template for TCR beta cDNA synthesis primed by a constant-region primer. For TCR beta, libraries were produced by three nested multiplex PCR rounds using slightly modified ARM-PCR. With TRBV1-TRBV30 forward primers and a C-beta reverse primer, the first two PCR rounds were run for approximately 9 cycles each. From the multiplex PCR reads, TCRdb called clonotypes with MiXCR, one entry per CDR3 protein. The sample includes 330,000 or so distinct CDR3 sequences, less than 70% of them seen just once. Researchers drew blood RNA from unsorted whole blood and extracted germline DNA as well. Patients carried chronic HBV infection without prior treatment. V was clipped by 4 bases and J by 7 bases; unmatched bases: 17. Germline CDR1 and CDR2: MNHNY and SVGAGI (reference sequence). The CDR3 has 19 amino acids.

Sequences were obtained from peripheral blood. The chain uses TRBV6-6 and TRBJ2-1, with 12 bases lining up with TRBD2. The clonotype was recovered from a man aged 40-55 years with primary liver carcinoma and hepatitis B virus infection. CDR3 loop: CASSFGLAGRPGVANEQFF. CDR3 DNA sequence: TGTGCCAGCAGTTTTGGACTAGCGGGAAGGCCAGGAGTTGCGAATGAGCAGTTCTTC.